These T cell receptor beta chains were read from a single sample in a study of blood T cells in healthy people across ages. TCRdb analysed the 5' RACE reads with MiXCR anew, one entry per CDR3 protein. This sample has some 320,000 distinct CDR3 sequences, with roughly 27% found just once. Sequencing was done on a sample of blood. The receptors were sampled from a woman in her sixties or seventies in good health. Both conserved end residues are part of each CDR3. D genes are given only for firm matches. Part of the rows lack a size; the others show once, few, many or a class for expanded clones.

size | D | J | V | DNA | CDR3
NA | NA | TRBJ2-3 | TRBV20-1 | TGCAGTGCTAAAGCCCCGTGGGCGGTGCACCAAATCTACACAGATACGCAGTATTTT | CSAKAPWAVHQIYTDTQYF
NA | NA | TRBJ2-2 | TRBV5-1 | TGCGCCAGCAGCTTGACCTTAGCGTCCGGGGAGCTGTTTTTT | CASSLTLASGELFF
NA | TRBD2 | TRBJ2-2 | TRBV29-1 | TGCAGCTTCAAGATAGCGGGAGTGAACACCGGGGAGCTGTTTTTT | CSFKIAGVNTGELFF
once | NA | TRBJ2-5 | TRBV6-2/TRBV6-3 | TGTGCCAGCAGTTATATGGGTTCGTCCCAAGAGACCCAGTACTTC | CASSYMGSSQETQYF
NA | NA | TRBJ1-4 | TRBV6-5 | TGTGCCAGCAGGCCCGGACGGAGTAATGAAAAACTGTTTTTT | CASRPGRSNEKLFF
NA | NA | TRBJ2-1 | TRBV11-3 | TGTGCCAGCAGCTTGGCCCCGGCGAAGAATGAGCAGTTCTTC | CASSLAPAKNEQFF
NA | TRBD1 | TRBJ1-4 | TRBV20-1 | TGCAGTGCGAGACAGGGGATAAAGGAAAAACTGTTTTTT | CSARQGIKEKLFF
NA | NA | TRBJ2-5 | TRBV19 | TGTGCCAGTAGTTCTACTGACTTGGGATCGGAGACCCTGTACTTC | CASSSTDLGSETLYF
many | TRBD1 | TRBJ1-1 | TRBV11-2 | TGTGCCAGCAGCCAGACAGGGAGAGGCACTGAAGCTTTCTTT | CASSQTGRGTEAFF
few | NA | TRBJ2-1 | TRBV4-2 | TGTGCCAGCAGCCAAGATCGGAAGAATGAGCAGTTCTTC | CASSQDRKNEQFF
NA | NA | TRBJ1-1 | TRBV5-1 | TGCGCCAGCAGCTGGCTTGTGTCCGAGAACACTGAAGCTTTCTTT | CASSWLVSENTEAFF
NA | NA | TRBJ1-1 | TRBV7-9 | TGTGCCGGCAGAGGAGGATTTTTGGGTGAAGCTTTCTTT | CAGRGGFLGEAFF
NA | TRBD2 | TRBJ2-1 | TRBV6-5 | TGTGCCAGCAGTTTTGGACTAGCGGGAAAGAATGAGCAGTTCTTC | CASSFGLAGKNEQFF
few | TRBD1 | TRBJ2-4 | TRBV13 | TGTGCCAGCAGCTTAGGGGGACAGGGGAACATTCAGTACTTC | CASSLGGQGNIQYF
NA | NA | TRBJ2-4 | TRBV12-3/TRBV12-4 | TGTGCCAGCAGGGGGGGACAGCAGAAAAACATTCAGTACTTC | CASRGGQQKNIQYF
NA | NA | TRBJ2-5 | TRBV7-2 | TGTGCCAGCAGCTCAACCGGGACCGGGGGGACCCAGTACTTC | CASSSTGTGGTQYF
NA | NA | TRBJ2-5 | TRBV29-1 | TGCAGCGTTCTAGGGCAAGAGACCCAGTACTTC | CSVLGQETQYF
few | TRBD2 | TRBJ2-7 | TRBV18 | TGTGCCAGCTCCCCAACTTGGACTAGCGGAGAACCCTACGAGCAGTACTTC | CASSPTWTSGEPYEQYF
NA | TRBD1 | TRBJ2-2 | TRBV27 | TGTGCCAGCAGGCTCGGGACAGGGAGGCCCGGGGAGCTGTTTTTT | CASRLGTGRPGELFF
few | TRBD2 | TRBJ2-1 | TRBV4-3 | TGCGCCAGCAGCCGCGGGACTAGCGGGAGTTCGGGCAATGAGCAGTTCTTC | CASSRGTSGSSGNEQFF
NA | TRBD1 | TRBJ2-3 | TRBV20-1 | TGCAGTGCTAGTGACGGGACAGGGGTTTCGGATACGCAGTATTTT | CSASDGTGVSDTQYF
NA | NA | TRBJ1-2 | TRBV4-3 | TGCGCCAGCAGCCACCTAGGGGGGACTAAAGAAGGCTACACCTTC | CASSHLGGTKEGYTF
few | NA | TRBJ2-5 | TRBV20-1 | TGCAGTGCTAGAGATATCCAATTACAAGAGACCCAGTACTTC | CSARDIQLQETQYF
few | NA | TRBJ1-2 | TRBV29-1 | TGCAGCACCGATGGGTTACTCTATGGCTACACCTTC | CSTDGLLYGYTF
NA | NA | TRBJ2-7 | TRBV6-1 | TGTGCCAGCAGCTCCGGGGAGGCGGGTAGCTTCAACGAGCAGTACTTC | CASSSGEAGSFNEQYF
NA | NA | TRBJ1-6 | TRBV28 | TGTGCCAGCAATCCGGGGAGACATAACAATTCACCCCTCCACTTT | CASNPGRHNNSPLHF